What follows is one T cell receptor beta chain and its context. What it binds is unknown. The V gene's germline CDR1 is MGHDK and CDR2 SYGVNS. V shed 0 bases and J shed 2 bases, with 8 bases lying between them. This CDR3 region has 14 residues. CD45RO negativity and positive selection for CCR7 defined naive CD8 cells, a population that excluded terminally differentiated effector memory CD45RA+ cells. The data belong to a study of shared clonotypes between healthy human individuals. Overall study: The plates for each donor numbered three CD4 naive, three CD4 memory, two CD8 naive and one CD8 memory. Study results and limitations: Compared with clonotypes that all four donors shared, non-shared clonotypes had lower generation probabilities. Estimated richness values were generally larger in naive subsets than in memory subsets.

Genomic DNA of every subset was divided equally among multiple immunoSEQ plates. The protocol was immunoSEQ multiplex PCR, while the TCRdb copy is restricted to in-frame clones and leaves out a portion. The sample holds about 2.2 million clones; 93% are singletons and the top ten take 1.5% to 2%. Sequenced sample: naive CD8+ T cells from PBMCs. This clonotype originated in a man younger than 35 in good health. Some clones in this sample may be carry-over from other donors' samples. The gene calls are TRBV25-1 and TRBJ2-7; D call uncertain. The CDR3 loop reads CASSEYGVAYEQYF. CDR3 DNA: TGTGCCAGCAGTGAATATGGGGTTGCCTACGAGCAGTACTTC.